The present entry profiles one T cell receptor beta chain with its context. This sample is drawn from a study of technical replicates of blood from several donors. Generated by immunoSEQ multiplex PCR, the TCRdb table keeps only in-frame clones and is missing some. The repertoire holds some 99,000 clones, approximately 95% seen once, with over 0.2% in the top ten. The V gene end was trimmed by 7 bases and the J gene end by 2 bases; junction bases not matched to a gene: 5. From germline, CDR1 is KGHSH and CDR2 LQKENI. The CDR3 consists of 15 residues. The receptor was derived from a human donor in good health. The sequencing input was T cells isolated from PBMCs. The chain links TRBV18 to TRBJ2-1; 10 bases agree with TRBD2. This CDR3 reads CASYSGRQAYNEQFF. The DNA for the CDR3 is TGTGCCAGCTATAGCGGGAGGCAGGCCTACAATGAGCAGTTCTTC.